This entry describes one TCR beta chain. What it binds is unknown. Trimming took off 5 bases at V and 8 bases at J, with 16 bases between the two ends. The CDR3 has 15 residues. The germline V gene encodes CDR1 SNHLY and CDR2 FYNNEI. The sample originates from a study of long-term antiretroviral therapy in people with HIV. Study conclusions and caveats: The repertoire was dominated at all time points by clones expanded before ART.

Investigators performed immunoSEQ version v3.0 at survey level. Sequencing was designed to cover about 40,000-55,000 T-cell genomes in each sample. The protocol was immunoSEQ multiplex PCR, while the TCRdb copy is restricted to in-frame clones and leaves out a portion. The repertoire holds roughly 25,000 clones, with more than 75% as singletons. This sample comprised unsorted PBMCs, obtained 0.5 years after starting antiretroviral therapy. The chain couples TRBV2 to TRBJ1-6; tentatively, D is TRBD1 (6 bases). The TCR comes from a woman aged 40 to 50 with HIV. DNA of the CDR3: TGTGCCAGCAGTTTGGACAGAGCTTCTCATTCACCCCTCCACTTT. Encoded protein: CASSLDRASHSPLHF.